These 7 T cell receptor beta chains were sequenced from one sample in a study of cytomegalovirus exposure and HLA in healthy donors. With 60 Vbeta and 13 Jbeta primers, the PCR was carried out. Measured with immunoSEQ multiplex PCR; TCRdb has only the in-frame clones, and not every one. The table lists 150,000 to 200,000 clones, less than 90% of them singletons, with nearly 2% in the top ten. The material sequenced was PBMCs. Receptors were obtained from a woman between 18 and 29 years old in good health and CMV-seronegative.

The CDR3 here is CASSEFTDTQYF. The DNA of the CDR3 is TGTGCCAGCAGCGAGTTCACAGATACGCAGTATTTT. The V gene is TRBV5-6, the J gene TRBJ2-3; D is undetermined. The ends were cut back, 4 bases at V and 2 bases at J, with 5 bases in the middle. The CDR3 is made up of 12 amino acids. Germline CDR1 is SGHDT and CDR2 is YYEEEE.

The chain uses TRBV6-5 and TRBJ2-5, with D maybe TRBD1 (6 bases). Germline V CDR1 and CDR2: MNHEY, SVGAGI. With 2 bases removed from V and 5 bases from J, the gap between germline ends came to 12 bases. This CDR3 has 14 residues. CDR3 loop: CASSYGGARETQYF. The CDR3 coding sequence is TGTGCCAGCAGTTACGGGGGCGCACGGGAGACCCAGTACTTC.

The rearrangement joins TRBV7-6 to TRBJ1-2; the match to TRBD1 covers 7 bases. Germline V gene sequence: CDR1 SGHVS, CDR2 FNYEAQ. The CDR3 loop spans 15 amino acids. J was trimmed by 8 bases and V by 5 bases; bases with no gene match: 14. CDR3 region: CASSPPLGQMRGYTF. The CDR3 coding sequence is TGTGCCAGCAGCCCTCCCCTGGGACAGATGAGGGGCTACACCTTC. The full variable domain, rest sourced from reference TRBV7-6 and TRBJ1-2, is GAGVSQSPRYKVTKRGQDVALRCDPISGHVSLYWYRQALGQGPEFLTYFNYEAQQDKSGLPNDRFSAERPEGSISTLTIQRTEQRDSAMYRCASSPPLGQMRGYTFGSGTRLTVV.

The chain carries TRBV6-1 and TRBJ1-5, with D possibly being TRBD1 (6 bases). The CDR3 runs to 13 residues. Germline CDR1 is MNHNS and CDR2 is SASEGT. Trimming pared 7 bases from V and 7 bases from J, leaving 14 bases between. The CDR3 DNA reads as TGTGCCAGCATGGGGGCCGAGGGCCAGCCCCAGCATTTT. This sequence encodes CASMGAEGQPQHF.

The CDR3 region is CASSNRDRDFSPLHF. For the CDR3, the DNA is TGTGCCAGTAGTAACCGGGACAGGGACTTTTCACCCCTCCACTTT. V and J are TRBV19 and TRBJ1-6; the match to TRBD1 covers 9 bases. This CDR3 spans 15 amino acids. Germline V gene data show CDR1 as LNHDA and CDR2 as SQIVND (reference sequence). After removal of 4 bases from V and 9 bases from J, the junction contained 7 bases not matched to a gene. Complete variable domain (other parts from reference TRBV19 and TRBJ1-6): DGGITQSPKYLFRKEGQNVTLSCEQNLNHDAMYWYRQDPGQGLRLIYYSQIVNDFQKGDIAEGYSVSREKKESFPLTVTSAQKNPTAFYLCASSNRDRDFSPLHFGNGTRLTVT.

Only one count was recorded for this clone. This sequence joins TRBV28 and TRBJ2-4, with 10 positions matching TRBD1. The germline V gene has CDR1 MDHEN and CDR2 SYDVKM. The CDR3 has 16 amino acids. V shed 8 bases and J 2 bases; nucleotides not matched to a gene: 9. Here the CDR3 DNA reads TGTGCCAGCTCGAAGGGGACAGGGGAGTCCAAAAACATTCAGTACTTC. Encoded protein: CASSKGTGESKNIQYF.

The chain employs TRBV9 and TRBJ1-1; 7 nucleotides match TRBD1. V was pared by 4 bases and J by 3 bases, with 12 bases of the junction left unmatched. This CDR3 is 16 amino acids long. CDR1 SGDLS and CDR2 YYNGEE come from the germline V gene. The CDR3 nucleotides read TGTGCCAGCAGCCCAGGACAGGCCAGGTGGGACACTGAAGCTTTCTTT. Protein sequence: CASSPGQARWDTEAFF.